The source of this T cell receptor beta chain is a study of Graves' ophthalmopathy and Graves' hyperthyroidism. RNA transcripts were the source from which TCR beta CDR3 regions were amplified. HTBI-primed RT-PCR formed the first round, and a multiplex PCR formed the second. TCRdb redid the calling of the multiplex PCR reads with MiXCR, one entry per CDR3 protein. The sample records just over 400,000 distinct CDR3 sequences, around 20% being singletons. This clonotype was counted at least ten times. If no ophthalmopathy appeared within 18 months of follow-up, hyperthyroidism was termed stable. Someone took the PBMCs out of 9.5 to 10 ml of fresh peripheral blood. Unmatched junction bases numbered 12, after V lost 4 bases and J lost 10 bases. The CDR3 has 14 residues.

The chain carries TRBV12-3 or TRBV12-4 and TRBJ1-2; 7 nucleotides line up with TRBD1. Source material: peripheral blood. This receptor was taken from a woman aged 18-30 years with stable Graves' hyperthyroidism. This CDR3 reads CASSSTQQGPDYTF. CDR3 bases: TGTGCCAGCAGTTCAACACAACAGGGGCCAGACTACACCTTC.